This record covers a single T cell receptor (beta chain). Its specificity is unknown. Trimming stripped 6 bases from V and 0 bases from J, with 18 bases between. The CDR3 contains 18 residues. Germline-derived CDR1 and CDR2 are MNHNS and SASEGT. The data were obtained in a study of T cells after yellow fever vaccination. Study-wide points: Sorted repertoires could include abundant contaminating clonotypes from bulk cells.

TCRdb re-called the 5' RACE reads with MiXCR, one entry per CDR3 protein. The table records under 600,000 distinct CDR3 sequences, 20% to 25% of them present only once. This sequence joins TRBV6-1 and TRBJ2-6; D uncertain. Sequences were derived from PBMCs, sampled approximately 22 days after the first yellow fever vaccination. The TCR sequence derives from a young man who received the YFV17D yellow fever vaccine. CDR3 bases: TGTGCCAGCAGCAAGACACGACACCTTAGCTCTGGGGCCAACGTCCTGACTTTC. This translates into CASSKTRHLSSGANVLTF.